This TCR beta chain came from a study of blood T cell repertoires in COVID-19. Study context: The United States, Italy and Spain supplied acute and convalescent COVID-19 samples.

The protocol was immunoSEQ multiplex PCR, while the TCRdb copy is restricted to in-frame clones and leaves out a portion. The table has under 300,000 clones, about 85% seen once. The germline CDR1 and CDR2 sequences are LNHDA and SQIVND (reference sequence). CDR3 length: 11 residues. V was clipped by 7 bases and J by 4 bases, with 7 bases between them. The table lists this clone with many counts. The source of this sequence is a woman aged 60-70 years with active or convalescent COVID-19. Source material: peripheral blood. This chain uses TRBV19 with TRBJ1-2, with no clear D. The CDR3: CASNPSYGYTF. As DNA, the CDR3 is TGTGCCAGTAATCCCAGCTATGGCTACACCTTC.